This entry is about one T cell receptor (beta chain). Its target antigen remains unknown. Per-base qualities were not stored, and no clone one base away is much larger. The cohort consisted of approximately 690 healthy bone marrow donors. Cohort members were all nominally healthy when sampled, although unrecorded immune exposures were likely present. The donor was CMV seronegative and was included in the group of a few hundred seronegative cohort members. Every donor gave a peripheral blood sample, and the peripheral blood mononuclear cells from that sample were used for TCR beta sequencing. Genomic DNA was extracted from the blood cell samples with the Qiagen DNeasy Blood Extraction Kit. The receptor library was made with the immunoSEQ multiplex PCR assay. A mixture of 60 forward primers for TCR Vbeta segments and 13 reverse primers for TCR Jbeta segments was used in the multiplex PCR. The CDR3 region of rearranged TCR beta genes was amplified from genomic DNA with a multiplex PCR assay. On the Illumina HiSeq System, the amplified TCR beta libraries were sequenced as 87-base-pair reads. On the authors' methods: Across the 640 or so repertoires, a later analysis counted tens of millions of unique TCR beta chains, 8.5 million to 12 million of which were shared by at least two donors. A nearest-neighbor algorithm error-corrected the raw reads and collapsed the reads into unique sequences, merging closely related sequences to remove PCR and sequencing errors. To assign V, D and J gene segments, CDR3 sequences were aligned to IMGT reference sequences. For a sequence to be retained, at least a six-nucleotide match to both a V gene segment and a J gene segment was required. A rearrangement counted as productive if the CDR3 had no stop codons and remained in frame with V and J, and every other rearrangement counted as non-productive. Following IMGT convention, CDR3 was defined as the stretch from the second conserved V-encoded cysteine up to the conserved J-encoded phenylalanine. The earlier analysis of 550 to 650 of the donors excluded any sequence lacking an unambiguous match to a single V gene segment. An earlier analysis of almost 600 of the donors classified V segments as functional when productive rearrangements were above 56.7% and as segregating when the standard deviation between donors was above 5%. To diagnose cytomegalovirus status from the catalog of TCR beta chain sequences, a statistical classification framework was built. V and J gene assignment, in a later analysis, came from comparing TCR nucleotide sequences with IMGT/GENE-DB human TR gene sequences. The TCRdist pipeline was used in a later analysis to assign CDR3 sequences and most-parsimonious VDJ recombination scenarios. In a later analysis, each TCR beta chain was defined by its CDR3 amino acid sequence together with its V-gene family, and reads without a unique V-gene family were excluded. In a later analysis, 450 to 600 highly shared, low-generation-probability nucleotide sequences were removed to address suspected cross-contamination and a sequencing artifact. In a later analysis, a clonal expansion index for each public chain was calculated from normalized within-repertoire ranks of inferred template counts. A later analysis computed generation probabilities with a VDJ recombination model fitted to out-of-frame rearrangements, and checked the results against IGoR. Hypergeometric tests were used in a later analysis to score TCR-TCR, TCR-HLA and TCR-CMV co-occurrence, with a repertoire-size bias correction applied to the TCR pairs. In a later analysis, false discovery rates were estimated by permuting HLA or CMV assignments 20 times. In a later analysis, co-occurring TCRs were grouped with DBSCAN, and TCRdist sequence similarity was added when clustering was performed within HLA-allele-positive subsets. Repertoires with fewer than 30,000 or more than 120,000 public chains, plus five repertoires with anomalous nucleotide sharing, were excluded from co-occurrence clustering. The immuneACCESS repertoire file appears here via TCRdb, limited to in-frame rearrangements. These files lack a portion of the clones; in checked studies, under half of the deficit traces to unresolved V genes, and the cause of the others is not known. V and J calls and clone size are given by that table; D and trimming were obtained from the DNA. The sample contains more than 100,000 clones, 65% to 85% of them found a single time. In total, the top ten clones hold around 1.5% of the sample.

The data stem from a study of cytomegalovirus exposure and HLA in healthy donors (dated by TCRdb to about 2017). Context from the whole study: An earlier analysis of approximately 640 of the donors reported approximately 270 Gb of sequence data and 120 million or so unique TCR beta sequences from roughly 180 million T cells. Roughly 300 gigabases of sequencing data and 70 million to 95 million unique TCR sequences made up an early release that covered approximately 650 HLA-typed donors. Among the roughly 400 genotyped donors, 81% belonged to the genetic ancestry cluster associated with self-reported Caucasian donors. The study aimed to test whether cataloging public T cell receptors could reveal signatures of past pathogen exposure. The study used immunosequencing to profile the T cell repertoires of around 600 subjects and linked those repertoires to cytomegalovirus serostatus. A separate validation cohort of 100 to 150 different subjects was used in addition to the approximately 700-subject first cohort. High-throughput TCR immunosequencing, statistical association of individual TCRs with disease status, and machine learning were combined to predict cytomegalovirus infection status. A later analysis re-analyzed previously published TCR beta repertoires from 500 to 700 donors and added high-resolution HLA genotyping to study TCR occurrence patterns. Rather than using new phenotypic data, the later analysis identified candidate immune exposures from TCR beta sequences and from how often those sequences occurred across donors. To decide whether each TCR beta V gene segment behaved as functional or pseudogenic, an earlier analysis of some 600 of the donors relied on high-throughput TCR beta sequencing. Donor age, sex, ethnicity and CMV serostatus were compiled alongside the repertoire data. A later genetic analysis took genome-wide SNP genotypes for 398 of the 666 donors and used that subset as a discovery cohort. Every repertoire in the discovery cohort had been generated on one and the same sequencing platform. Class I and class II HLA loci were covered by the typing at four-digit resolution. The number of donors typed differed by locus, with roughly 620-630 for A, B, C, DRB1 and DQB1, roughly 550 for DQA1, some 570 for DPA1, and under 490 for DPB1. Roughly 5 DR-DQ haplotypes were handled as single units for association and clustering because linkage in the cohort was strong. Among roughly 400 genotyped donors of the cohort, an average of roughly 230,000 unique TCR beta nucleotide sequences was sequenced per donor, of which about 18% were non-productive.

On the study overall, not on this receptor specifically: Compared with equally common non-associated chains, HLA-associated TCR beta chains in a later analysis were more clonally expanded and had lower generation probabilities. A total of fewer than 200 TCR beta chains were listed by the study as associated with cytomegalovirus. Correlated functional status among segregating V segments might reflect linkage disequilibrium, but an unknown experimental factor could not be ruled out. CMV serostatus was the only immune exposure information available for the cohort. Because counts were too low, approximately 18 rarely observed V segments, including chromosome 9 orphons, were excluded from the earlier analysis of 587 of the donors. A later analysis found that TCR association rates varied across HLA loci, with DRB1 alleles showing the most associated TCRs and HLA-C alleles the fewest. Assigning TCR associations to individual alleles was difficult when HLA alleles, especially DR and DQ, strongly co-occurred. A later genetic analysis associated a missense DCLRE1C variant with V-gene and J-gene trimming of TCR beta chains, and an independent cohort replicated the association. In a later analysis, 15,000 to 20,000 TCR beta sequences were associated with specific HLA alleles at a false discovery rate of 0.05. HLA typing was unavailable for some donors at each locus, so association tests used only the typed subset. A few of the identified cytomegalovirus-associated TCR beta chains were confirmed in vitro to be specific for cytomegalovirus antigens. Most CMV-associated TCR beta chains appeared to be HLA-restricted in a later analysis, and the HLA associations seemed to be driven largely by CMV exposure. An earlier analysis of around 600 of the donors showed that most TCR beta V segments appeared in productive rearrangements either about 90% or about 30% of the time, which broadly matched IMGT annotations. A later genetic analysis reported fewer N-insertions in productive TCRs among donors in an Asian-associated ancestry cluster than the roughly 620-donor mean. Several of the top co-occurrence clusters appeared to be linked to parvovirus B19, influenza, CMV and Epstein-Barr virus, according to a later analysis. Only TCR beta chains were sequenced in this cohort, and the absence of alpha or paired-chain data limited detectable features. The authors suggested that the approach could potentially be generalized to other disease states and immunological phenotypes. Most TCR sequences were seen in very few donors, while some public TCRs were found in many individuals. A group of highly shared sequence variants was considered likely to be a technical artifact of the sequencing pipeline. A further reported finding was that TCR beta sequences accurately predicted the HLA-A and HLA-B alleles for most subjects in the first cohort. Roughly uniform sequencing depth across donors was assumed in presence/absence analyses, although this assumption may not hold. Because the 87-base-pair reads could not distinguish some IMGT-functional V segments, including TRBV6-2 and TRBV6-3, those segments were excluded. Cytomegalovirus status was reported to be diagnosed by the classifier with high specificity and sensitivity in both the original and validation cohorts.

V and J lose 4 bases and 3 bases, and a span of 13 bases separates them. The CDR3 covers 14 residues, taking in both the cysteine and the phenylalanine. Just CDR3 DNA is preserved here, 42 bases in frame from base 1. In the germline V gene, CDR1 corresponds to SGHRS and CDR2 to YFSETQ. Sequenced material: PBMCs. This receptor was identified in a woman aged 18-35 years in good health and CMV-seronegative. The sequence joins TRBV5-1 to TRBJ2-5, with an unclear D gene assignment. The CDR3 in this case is CASSRGLEEETQYF. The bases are TGCGCCAGCAGCAGAGGCCTAGAAGAAGAGACCCAGTACTTC.